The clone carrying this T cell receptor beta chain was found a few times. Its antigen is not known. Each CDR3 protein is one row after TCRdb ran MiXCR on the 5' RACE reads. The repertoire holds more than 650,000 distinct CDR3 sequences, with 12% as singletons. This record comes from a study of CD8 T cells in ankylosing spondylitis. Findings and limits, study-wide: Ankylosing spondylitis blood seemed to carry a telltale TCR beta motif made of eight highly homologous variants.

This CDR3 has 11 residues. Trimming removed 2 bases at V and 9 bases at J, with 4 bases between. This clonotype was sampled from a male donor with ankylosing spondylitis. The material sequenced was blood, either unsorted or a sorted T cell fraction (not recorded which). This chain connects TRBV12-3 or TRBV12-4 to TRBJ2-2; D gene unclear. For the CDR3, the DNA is TGTGCCAGCAGTTTACGACGGGAGCTGTTTTTT. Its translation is CASSLRRELFF.